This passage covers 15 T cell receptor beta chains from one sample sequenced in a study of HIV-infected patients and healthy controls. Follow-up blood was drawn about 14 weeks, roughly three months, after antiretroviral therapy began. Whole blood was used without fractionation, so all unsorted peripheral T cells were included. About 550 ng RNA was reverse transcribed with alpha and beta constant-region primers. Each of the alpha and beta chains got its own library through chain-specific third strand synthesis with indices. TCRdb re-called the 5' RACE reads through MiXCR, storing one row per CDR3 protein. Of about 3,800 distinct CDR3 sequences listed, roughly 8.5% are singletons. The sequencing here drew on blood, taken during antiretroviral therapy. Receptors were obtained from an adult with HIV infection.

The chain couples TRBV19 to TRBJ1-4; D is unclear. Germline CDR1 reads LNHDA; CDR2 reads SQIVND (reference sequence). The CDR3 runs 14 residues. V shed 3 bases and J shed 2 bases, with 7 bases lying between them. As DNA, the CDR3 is TGTGCCAGTAGTATGGATGGGACTAATGAAAAACTGTTTTTT. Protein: CASSMDGTNEKLFF.

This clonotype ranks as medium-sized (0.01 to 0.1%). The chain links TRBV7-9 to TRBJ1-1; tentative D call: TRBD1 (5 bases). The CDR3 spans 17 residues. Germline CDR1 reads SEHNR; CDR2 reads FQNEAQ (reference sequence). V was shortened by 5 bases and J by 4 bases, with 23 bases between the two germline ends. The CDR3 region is CASSLSRGRAGRTEAFF. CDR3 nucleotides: TGTGCCAGCAGCCTCTCACGAGGCAGGGCGGGACGCACTGAAGCTTTCTTT.

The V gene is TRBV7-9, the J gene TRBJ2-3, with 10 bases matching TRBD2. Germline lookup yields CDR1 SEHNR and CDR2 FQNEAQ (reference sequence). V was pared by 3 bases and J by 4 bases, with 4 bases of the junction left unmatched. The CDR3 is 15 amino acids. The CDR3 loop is CASSFSSGGSDTQYF. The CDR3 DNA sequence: TGTGCCAGCAGCTTTTCTAGCGGGGGTTCAGATACGCAGTATTTT.

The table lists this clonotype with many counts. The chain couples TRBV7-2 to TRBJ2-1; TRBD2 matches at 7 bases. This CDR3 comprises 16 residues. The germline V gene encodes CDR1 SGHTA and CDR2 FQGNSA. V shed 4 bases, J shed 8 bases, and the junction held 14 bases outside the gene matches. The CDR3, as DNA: TGTGCCAGCAGCTCACCCGGGGTAGCGGGTGGGTATGAGCAGTTCTTC. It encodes CASSSPGVAGGYEQFF.

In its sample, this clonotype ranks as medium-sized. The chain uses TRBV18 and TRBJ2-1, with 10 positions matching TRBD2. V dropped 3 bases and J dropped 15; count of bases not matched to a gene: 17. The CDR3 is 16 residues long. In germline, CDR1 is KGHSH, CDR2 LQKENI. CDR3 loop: CASSPFVSQSGGVLFF. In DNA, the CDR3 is TGTGCCAGCTCACCGTTCGTGTCGCAAAGCGGGGGGGTGCTGTTCTTC.

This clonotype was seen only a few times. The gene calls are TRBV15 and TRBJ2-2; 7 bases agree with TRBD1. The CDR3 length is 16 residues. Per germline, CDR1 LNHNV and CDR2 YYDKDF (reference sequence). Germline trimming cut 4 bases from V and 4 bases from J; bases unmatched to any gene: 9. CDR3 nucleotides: TGTGCCACCAGCAATCCAGGTGCAGGGGGCACCGGGGAGCTGTTTTTT. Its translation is CATSNPGAGGTGELFF.

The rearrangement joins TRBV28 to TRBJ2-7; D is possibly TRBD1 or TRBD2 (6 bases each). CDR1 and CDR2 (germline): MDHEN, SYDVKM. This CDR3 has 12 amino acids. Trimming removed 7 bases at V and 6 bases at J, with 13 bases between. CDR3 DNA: TGTGCCAGCACCCTGGGGGGCGGCGAGCAGTACGTC. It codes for CASTLGGGEQYV.

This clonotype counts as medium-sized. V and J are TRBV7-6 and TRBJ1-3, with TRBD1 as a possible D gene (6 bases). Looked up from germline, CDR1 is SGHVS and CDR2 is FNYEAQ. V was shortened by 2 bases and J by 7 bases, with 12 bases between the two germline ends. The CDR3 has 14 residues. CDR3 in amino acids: CASSLNRDSNTIYF. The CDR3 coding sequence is TGTGCCAGCAGCTTAAACAGGGATTCGAACACCATATATTTT. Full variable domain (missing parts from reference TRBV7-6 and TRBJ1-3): GAGVSQSPRYKVTKRGQDVALRCDPISGHVSLYWYRQALGQGPEFLTYFNYEAQQDKSGLPNDRFSAERPEGSISTLTIQRTEQRDSAMYRCASSLNRDSNTIYFGEGSWLTVV.

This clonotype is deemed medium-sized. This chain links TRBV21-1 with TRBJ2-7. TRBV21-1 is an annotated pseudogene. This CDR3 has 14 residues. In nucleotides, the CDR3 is TGTGCCAGCAGCAAAGACAGAAGCTCCTACGAGCAGTACGTC. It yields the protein CASSKDRSSYEQYV.

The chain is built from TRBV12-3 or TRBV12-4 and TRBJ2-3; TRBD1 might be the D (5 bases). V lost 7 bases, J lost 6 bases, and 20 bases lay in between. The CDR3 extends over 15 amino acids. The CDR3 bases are TGTGCCAGCAACTTCGACAGTCCAGGAGTTGATACGCAGTATTTT. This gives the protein CASNFDSPGVDTQYF.

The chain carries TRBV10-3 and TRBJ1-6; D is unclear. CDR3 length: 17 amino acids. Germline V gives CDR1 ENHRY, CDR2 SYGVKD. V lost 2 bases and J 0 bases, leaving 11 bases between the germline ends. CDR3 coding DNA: TGTGCCATCAGTGAGGCCGCTGGGAGCTCCTATAATTCACCCCTCCACTTT. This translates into CAISEAAGSSYNSPLHF.

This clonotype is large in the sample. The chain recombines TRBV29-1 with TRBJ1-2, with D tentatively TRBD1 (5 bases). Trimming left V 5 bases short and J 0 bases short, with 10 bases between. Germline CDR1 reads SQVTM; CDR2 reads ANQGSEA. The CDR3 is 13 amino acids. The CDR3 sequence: CSVLGETNYGYTF. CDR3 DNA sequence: TGCAGCGTTCTAGGGGAGACTAACTATGGCTACACCTTC.

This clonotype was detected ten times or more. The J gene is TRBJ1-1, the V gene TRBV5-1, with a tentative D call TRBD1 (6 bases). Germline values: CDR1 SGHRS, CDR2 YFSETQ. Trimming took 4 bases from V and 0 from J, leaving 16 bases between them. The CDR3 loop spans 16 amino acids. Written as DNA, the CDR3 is TGCGCCAGCAGCCTAGGGGGAGGGCAGATGAACACTGAAGCTTTCTTT. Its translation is CASSLGGGQMNTEAFF.

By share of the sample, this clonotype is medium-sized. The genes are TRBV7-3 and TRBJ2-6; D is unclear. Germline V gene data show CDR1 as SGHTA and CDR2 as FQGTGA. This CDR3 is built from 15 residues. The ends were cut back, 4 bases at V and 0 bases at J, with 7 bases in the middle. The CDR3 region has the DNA TGTGCCAGCAGCTCTCAAAGCTCTGGGGCCAACGTCCTGACTTTC. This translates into CASSSQSSGANVLTF.

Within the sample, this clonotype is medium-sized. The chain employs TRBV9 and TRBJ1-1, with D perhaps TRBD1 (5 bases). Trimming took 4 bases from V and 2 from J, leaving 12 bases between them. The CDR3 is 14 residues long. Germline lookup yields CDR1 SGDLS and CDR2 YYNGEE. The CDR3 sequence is CASSPMQGNTEAFF. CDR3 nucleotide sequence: TGTGCCAGCAGCCCAATGCAGGGAAACACTGAAGCTTTCTTT.